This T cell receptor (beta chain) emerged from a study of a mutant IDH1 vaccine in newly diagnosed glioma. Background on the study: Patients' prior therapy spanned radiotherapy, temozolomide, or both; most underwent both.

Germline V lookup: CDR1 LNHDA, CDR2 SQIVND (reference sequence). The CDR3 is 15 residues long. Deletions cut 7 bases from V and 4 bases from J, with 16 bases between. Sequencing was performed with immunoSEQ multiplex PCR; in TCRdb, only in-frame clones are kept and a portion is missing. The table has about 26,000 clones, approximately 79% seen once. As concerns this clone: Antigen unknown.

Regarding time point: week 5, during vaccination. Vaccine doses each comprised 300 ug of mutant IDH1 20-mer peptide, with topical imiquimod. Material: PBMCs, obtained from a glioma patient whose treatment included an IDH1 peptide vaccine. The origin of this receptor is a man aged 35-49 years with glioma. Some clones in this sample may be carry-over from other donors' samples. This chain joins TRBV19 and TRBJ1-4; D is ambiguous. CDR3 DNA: TGTGCCAGTAACGCTAACCGAATCCTTAATGAAAAACTGTTTTTT. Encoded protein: CASNANRILNEKLFF.